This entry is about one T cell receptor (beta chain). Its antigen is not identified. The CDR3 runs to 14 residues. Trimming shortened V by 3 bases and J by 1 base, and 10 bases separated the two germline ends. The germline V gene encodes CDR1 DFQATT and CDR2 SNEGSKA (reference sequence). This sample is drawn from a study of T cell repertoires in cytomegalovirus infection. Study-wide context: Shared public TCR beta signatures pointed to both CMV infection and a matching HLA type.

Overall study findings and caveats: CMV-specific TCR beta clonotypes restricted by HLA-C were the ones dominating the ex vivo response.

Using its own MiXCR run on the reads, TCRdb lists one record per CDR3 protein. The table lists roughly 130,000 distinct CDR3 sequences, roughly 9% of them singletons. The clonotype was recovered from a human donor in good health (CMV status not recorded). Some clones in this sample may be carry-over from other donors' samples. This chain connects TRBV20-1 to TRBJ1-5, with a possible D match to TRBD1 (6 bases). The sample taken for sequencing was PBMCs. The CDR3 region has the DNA TGCAGTGCTAGTTCCGGGACAAGCAATCAGCCCCAGCATTTT. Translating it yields CSASSGTSNQPQHF.